Below, one T cell receptor beta chain is given with its context. The CDR3 runs 15 residues. Between the trimmed V and J ends, which lost 3 bases and 4 bases, there was a span of 16 bases. Germline V gene lookup returns CDR1 SGHRS and CDR2 YFSETQ. The data are from a study of shared clonotypes between healthy human individuals. Replicate PCRs for sorted subsets used roughly 200 ng DNA; this equaled 30,000 to 35,000 T cell genomes. As originally analysed: ImmunoSEQ sequences covered only the junction and lacked quality scores; filtering therefore differed. The method was immunoSEQ multiplex PCR; TCRdb's version includes in-frame clones alone and lacks a portion of them. The DNA was the basis for D and trimming; V, J and clone size are from that table. The sample lists 2 million to 2.5 million clones; 85% to 95% were seen once.

The sample comprised naive CD4+ T cells from PBMCs. Noted subset: CD45RA+ positively selected. The genes are TRBV5-1 and TRBJ2-5, with TRBD1 as a possible D gene (5 bases). This clonotype was sampled from a man between 18 and 35 years old in good health. Some clones in this sample may be carry-over from other donors' samples. The CDR3 is CASSSLGQGRETQYF. As DNA, the CDR3 is TGCGCCAGCAGCTCCCTGGGCCAGGGTCGAGAGACCCAGTACTTC.